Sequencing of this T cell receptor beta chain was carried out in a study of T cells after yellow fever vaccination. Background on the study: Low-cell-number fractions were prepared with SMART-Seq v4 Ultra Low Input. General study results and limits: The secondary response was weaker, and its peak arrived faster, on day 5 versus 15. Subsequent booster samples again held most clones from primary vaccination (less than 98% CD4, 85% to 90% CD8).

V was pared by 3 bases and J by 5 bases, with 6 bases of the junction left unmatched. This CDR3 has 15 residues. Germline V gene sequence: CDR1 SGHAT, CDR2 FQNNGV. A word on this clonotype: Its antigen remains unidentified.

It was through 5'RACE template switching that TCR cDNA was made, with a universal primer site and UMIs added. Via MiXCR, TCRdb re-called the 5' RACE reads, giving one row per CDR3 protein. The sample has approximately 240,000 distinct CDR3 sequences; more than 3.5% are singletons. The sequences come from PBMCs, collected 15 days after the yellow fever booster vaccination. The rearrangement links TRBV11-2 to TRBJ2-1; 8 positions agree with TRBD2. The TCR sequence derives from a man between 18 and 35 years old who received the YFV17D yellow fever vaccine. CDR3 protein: CASSFTAGDDNEQFF. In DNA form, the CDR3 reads TGTGCCAGCAGCTTTACAGCGGGGGATGACAATGAGCAGTTCTTC. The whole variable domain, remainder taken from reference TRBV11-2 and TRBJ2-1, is EAGVAQSPRYKIIEKRQSVAFWCNPISGHATLYWYQQILGQGPKLLIQFQNNGVVDDSQLPKDRFSAERLKGVDSTLKIQPAKLEDSAVYLCASSFTAGDDNEQFFGPGTRLTVL.